This T cell receptor (beta chain) comes out of a study of regulatory T cells in long-lasting Graves disease. Study-level background: Less than 3 months of antithyroid drugs had been taken by newly diagnosed Graves' patients.

The time point denotes: newly diagnosed GD, antithyroid drugs for less than 3 months. PBMCs were the source of the RNA used for TCR sequencing. Patient provenance is recorded as an endocrinology department in Xi'an, China. CDR3 size: 15 residues. Germline V gene lookup returns CDR1 MNHEY and CDR2 SMNVEV (reference sequence). Trimming at V came to 0 bases and at J to 9 bases, leaving 8 bases not matched to a gene. Construction of TCR beta libraries relied on iRepertoire HTBI primers and on Arm-PCR targeting CDR3 regions. TCRdb processed the multiplex PCR reads anew with MiXCR; each CDR3 protein has one entry. The sample shows 350,000 to 500,000 distinct CDR3 sequences, about a sixth of them seen only once. This clonotype occurred a few times. In addition, the sample was reused for a study of T cells in Graves' hyperthyroidism and ophthalmopathy. That study adds: Among the patients, aged 18 to 65, hyperthyroidism was newly diagnosed and had lasted under 2 months.

The receptor was derived from a woman under 30 with Graves disease. The chain uses TRBV27 and TRBJ2-1; TRBD2 agrees at 7 bases. The sample consisted of peripheral blood mononuclear cells (PBMCs), taken at new diagnosis, from a patient treated with antithyroid drugs. The CDR3 DNA is TGTGCCAGCAGTTTATCTAGCCAATTAGCGGGTGAGCAGTTCTTC. As protein: CASSLSSQLAGEQFF.